A selection of T cell receptor beta chains follows, all from one sample in a study of T cell responses to AZD1222 COVID-19 vaccine. Generated by immunoSEQ multiplex PCR, the TCRdb table keeps only in-frame clones and is missing some. The sample carries approximately 150,000 clones, about nine tenths recorded once. The material was peripheral blood, obtained 28 days after the second AZD1222 dose. These receptors were collected from an adult who received the AZD1222 COVID-19 vaccine. CDR3s include the opening cysteine and the closing phenylalanine or tryptophan. Each record gives: V gene, J gene, D gene, clone size, CDR3 protein, CDR3 DNA. A D gene is named only where the DNA matches it firmly. Clone sizes are given selectively: once, few, many, or a class where the clone is expanded.

>TRBV19|TRBJ2-7|-|-
CASSSAGALYEQYF
TGTGCCAGTAGTTCGGCGGGGGCTCTCTACGAGCAGTACTTC
>TRBV3-1/TRBV3-2|TRBJ2-1|-|-
CASSQLRGHEQFF
TGTGCCAGCAGCCAACTACGAGGGCATGAGCAGTTCTTC
>TRBV2|TRBJ2-3|TRBD2|-
CASSWTSGSGDTQYF
TGTGCCAGCAGTTGGACTAGCGGGAGTGGAGATACGCAGTATTTT
>TRBV2|TRBJ2-1|TRBD2|few
CASRNGGLAAEQFF
TGTGCCAGCAGGAATGGGGGACTAGCGGCCGAGCAGTTCTTC
>TRBV29-1|TRBJ2-1|-|-
CSATKLDSQAFF
TGCAGCGCTACAAAGCTAGACAGCCAGGCGTTCTTC
>TRBV19|TRBJ1-6|TRBD1|-
CASMTPTGGNSPLHF
TGTGCCAGTATGACCCCGACAGGGGGAAATTCACCCCTCCACTTT
>TRBV5-1|TRBJ2-6|-|-
CASSLAPSGANVLTF
TGCGCCAGCAGCTTGGCTCCATCCGGGGCCAACGTCCTGACTTTC
>TRBV10-3|TRBJ2-1|-|-
CAIGQGGNNEQFF
TGTGCCATCGGGCAGGGGGGGAACAATGAGCAGTTCTTC
>TRBV6-2/TRBV6-3|TRBJ2-3|-|once
CASSYSVLNTQYF
TGTGCCAGCAGTTACTCGGTCCTAAATACGCAGTATTTT
>TRBV5-1|TRBJ1-4|TRBD1|-
CASSLEGGRVNEKLFF
TGCGCCAGCAGCCTGGAAGGGGGCAGGGTAAATGAAAAACTGTTTTTT
>TRBV6-6|TRBJ1-3|-|-
CASSYMGQSSGNTIYF
TGTGCCAGCAGTTACATGGGACAAAGCTCTGGAAACACCATATATTTT
>TRBV6-5|TRBJ2-7|TRBD1|-
CASRDRGFYEQYF
TGTGCCAGCAGGGACAGGGGATTCTACGAGCAGTACTTC
>TRBV10-2|TRBJ1-5|-|-
CASQTGYSNQPQHF
TGCGCCAGCCAAACAGGCTATAGCAATCAGCCCCAGCATTTT
>TRBV10-3|TRBJ1-5|-|-
CAISADTTGQPQHF
TGTGCCATCAGTGCGGACACTACGGGGCAGCCCCAGCATTTT
>TRBV7-2|TRBJ2-3|-|once
CASTLGTDTQYF
TGTGCCAGCACCCTAGGCACAGATACGCAGTATTTT
>TRBV6-5|TRBJ2-3|-|few
CASTAAGTDTQYF
TGTGCCAGCACCGCGGCAGGAACAGATACGCAGTATTTT
>TRBV5-1|TRBJ2-2|TRBD2|-
CASSPGLAGTTGELFF
TGCGCCAGCAGCCCGGGACTAGCGGGTACGACCGGGGAGCTGTTTTTT
>TRBV7-9|TRBJ2-7|TRBD1|few
CASSHGTGDPYEQYF
TGTGCCAGCAGCCACGGGACAGGGGACCCCTACGAGCAGTACTTC
>TRBV6-2/TRBV6-3|TRBJ1-3|-|-
CASSYQKEPGNTIYF
TGTGCCAGCAGTTACCAAAAGGAACCTGGAAACACCATATATTTT
>TRBV10-3|TRBJ2-7|-|few
CAIGPFGGGSSYEQYF
TGTGCCATCGGACCCTTCGGTGGGGGGAGCTCCTACGAGCAGTACTTC
>TRBV6-5|TRBJ1-1|-|-
CASRSVEREAFF
TGTGCCAGCAGGTCAGTTGAAAGGGAAGCTTTCTTT
>TRBV3-1/TRBV3-2|TRBJ1-6|-|-
CASSLLGSPLHF
TGTGCCAGCAGCTTACTCGGTTCACCCCTCCACTTT
>TRBV7-3|TRBJ1-1|TRBD1|-
CASSSTGGNTEAFF
TGTGCCAGCAGCTCCACAGGGGGGAACACTGAAGCTTTCTTT
>TRBV10-3|TRBJ2-5|-|-
CAISVRGQETQYF
TGTGCCATCAGTGTGCGGGGCCAAGAGACCCAGTACTTC
>TRBV7-9|TRBJ1-5|TRBD1|-
CASSAGTGYGNQPQHF
TGTGCCAGCAGCGCCGGGACAGGGTATGGCAATCAGCCCCAGCATTTT
>TRBV6-5|TRBJ1-3|-|-
CASSTHRDLRNTIYF
TGTGCCAGCAGTACCCACAGGGATCTTAGAAACACCATATATTTT
>TRBV6-5|TRBJ2-2|TRBD2|-
CASRRLAGAPGELFF
TGTGCCAGCAGGCGACTAGCGGGGGCGCCCGGGGAGCTGTTTTTT
>TRBV6-6|TRBJ2-3|TRBD2|-
CASSYSGTSGTDTQYF
TGTGCCAGCAGTTACTCGGGGACTAGCGGCACAGATACGCAGTATTTT